The 29 T cell receptor beta chains reported below all come from one sample, sequenced in a study of STAT3 mutations in large granular lymphocyte leukemia. Study-wide results and caveats: In T-cell large granular lymphocyte leukemia, about half of patients showed multiple immunodominant subclonotypes.

The data were produced by immunoSEQ multiplex PCR, yet TCRdb's version contains in-frame clones alone and is incomplete. The sample carries approximately 22,000 clones, about 94% recorded once. What these receptors recognize is not known. The sequenced sample consisted of peripheral blood mononuclear cells. These receptors all stem from a man aged 35 to 55 with T-cell large granular lymphocyte leukemia. Some clones in this sample may be carry-over from other donors' samples.

This rearrangement joins TRBV29-1 to TRBJ1-2; D is unclear. Germline-derived CDR1 and CDR2 are SQVTM and ANQGSEA. V was trimmed by 4 bases and J by 4 bases, leaving 13 bases between them. The CDR3 totals 13 residues. In DNA form, the CDR3 reads TGCAGCGTTGTACCCCCTGAGCTCTATGGCTACACCTTC. Translated: CSVVPPELYGYTF.

The chain couples TRBV21-1 to TRBJ1-6; the DNA was not compared with TRBD1, the D call given in the table. TRBV21-1 is recorded as a pseudogene. This CDR3 contains 20 residues. In nucleotides, the CDR3 is TGTGCCAGCAGCAAAGAGGGGGGACAGGGGCCTATCTATTATAATTCACCCCTCCACTTT. This encodes CASSKEGGQGPIYYNSPLHF.

The CDR3 is CASSYIERGQTQYF. In DNA form, the CDR3 reads TGTGCCAGCAGTTATATCGAGCGGGGGCAGACCCAGTACTTC. The J gene is TRBJ2-5, the V gene TRBV6-6; 8 nucleotides line up with TRBD2. Germline V CDR1 and CDR2: MNHNY, SVGAGI (reference sequence). This CDR3 spans 14 amino acids. V lost 3 bases to trimming and J lost 6 bases; unmatched junction nucleotides: 6.

V is TRBV18 and J is TRBJ2-7; 7 bases fit TRBD1. The germline CDR1 and CDR2 sequences are KGHSH and LQKENI. The junction had 8 bases not matched to a gene; V was cut back by 4 bases and J by 5 bases. This CDR3 spans 14 amino acids. CDR3 bases: TGTGCCAGCTCACAACCGAAGACAGGGCACGAGCAGTACTTC. Residues: CASSQPKTGHEQYF.

The chain recombines TRBV9 with TRBJ2-2; D might be TRBD2 (5 bases). Per germline, CDR1 SGDLS and CDR2 YYNGEE. Trimming stripped 2 bases from V and 7 bases from J, with 9 bases between. The CDR3 runs 13 residues. CDR3 amino acids: CASSVGVGGELFF. The CDR3, as DNA: TGTGCCAGCAGCGTCGGGGTAGGCGGGGAGCTGTTTTTT.

The gene calls are TRBV5-1 and TRBJ2-2, with TRBD2 matching 8 bases. Germline-derived CDR1 and CDR2 are SGHRS and YFSETQ. The CDR3 extends over 15 amino acids. Unmatched junction bases numbered 9, after V lost 5 bases and J lost 6 bases. CDR3 region: CASRRTAGGSGELFF. CDR3 DNA sequence: TGCGCCAGCAGACGAACTGCGGGGGGCTCCGGGGAGCTGTTTTTT.

V gene TRBV5-1 combines with J gene TRBJ2-7; TRBD1 matches at 7 bases. V was pared by 4 bases and J by 3 bases, with 10 bases of the junction left unmatched. The CDR3 loop spans 15 amino acids. CDR1 is SGHRS and CDR2 is YFSETQ in the germline V gene. This CDR3 reads CASSALPGQNYEQYF. Written as DNA, the CDR3 is TGCGCCAGCAGCGCCCTACCGGGACAGAACTACGAGCAGTACTTC.

The J gene is TRBJ2-7, the V gene TRBV18; 14 nucleotides line up with TRBD2. The CDR3 is 17 amino acids. The ends lost 6 bases at V and 0 bases at J; junction bases unmatched: 7. CDR1 and CDR2 (germline): KGHSH, LQKENI. DNA for the CDR3: TGTGCCAGCTCCCCGGGACTAGCGGGAGATAGCTCCTACGAGCAGTACTTC. It codes for CASSPGLAGDSSYEQYF.

The chain employs TRBV7-9 and TRBJ2-1; 7 positions agree with TRBD2. V lost 1 base, J lost 6 bases, and 6 bases stayed unmatched. The CDR3 is made up of 15 amino acids. In germline, CDR1 is SEHNR, CDR2 FQNEAQ (reference sequence). As DNA, the CDR3 is TGTGCCAGCAGCTTAGGGGGGGGTATCTTCAATGAGCAGTTCTTC. Protein: CASSLGGGIFNEQFF.

This chain links TRBV18 with TRBJ2-7, with 10 bases fitting TRBD2. The CDR3 totals 17 residues. The germline V gene has CDR1 KGHSH and CDR2 LQKENI. V lost 6 bases to trimming and J lost 5 bases; unmatched junction nucleotides: 16. CDR3 loop: CASSPSTGTSVGDEQYF. The CDR3 DNA reads TGTGCCAGCTCTCCCTCTACCGGGACTAGCGTGGGAGACGAGCAGTACTTC.

The rearrangement joins TRBV19 to TRBJ2-3; 9 bases fit TRBD1. This CDR3 has 15 amino acids. The V segment lost 3 bases and the J segment 1 base; nucleotides outside the gene matches: 2. Germline CDR1 LNHDA, CDR2 SQIVND (reference sequence). The CDR3 loop is CASSIRTGGTDTQYF. The CDR3 nucleotides read TGTGCCAGTAGTATCCGGACAGGGGGCACAGATACGCAGTATTTT.

V and J are TRBV27 and TRBJ1-6, with TRBD1 matching over 11 bases. With 5 bases clipped from V and 5 bases from J, the junction kept 5 bases outside the gene matches. The CDR3 covers 16 residues. Germline values: CDR1 MNHEY, CDR2 SMNVEV (reference sequence). The CDR3 here is CASSQGTGGNNSPLHF. The CDR3 bases are TGTGCCAGCAGTCAGGGGACAGGGGGAAATAATTCACCCCTCCACTTT.

V is TRBV7-3 and J is TRBJ2-7; 10 bases map to TRBD1. With V trimmed by 2 bases and J by 5 bases, 9 bases remained unmatched. CDR1 SGHTA and CDR2 FQGTGA come from the germline V gene. The CDR3 sequence is 16 residues long. CDR3 DNA: TGTGCCAGCAGCTTATTCGGGGGGACAGGGGTTGACGAGCAGTACTTC. The encoded protein is CASSLFGGTGVDEQYF. Full variable domain (outside the CDR3, taken from reference TRBV7-3 and TRBJ2-7): GAGVSQTPSNKVTEKGKYVELRCDPISGHTALYWYRQSLGQGPEFLIYFQGTGAADDSGLPNDRFFAVRPEGSVSTLKIQRTERGDSAVYLCASSLFGGTGVDEQYFGPGTRLTVT.

CDR3 in amino acids: CASSPELLREQYF. The CDR3 region has the DNA TGTGCCAGCTCACCTGAACTTCTACGCGAGCAGTACTTC. The rearrangement uses TRBV18 and TRBJ2-7; D remains unclear. Trimming cost V 3 bases and J 6 bases, with 12 bases left between them. The V gene's germline CDR1 is KGHSH and CDR2 LQKENI. CDR3 length: 13 amino acids.

The rearrangement links TRBV9 to TRBJ1-1, with 8 bases lining up with TRBD1. V shed 4 bases and J 4 bases; nucleotides not matched to a gene: 9. Germline CDR1 reads SGDLS; CDR2 reads YYNGEE. This CDR3 is built from 15 residues. The CDR3 DNA is TGTGCCAGCAGCCCATACCAGGGGGCGGTCACTGAAGCTTTCTTT. Protein sequence: CASSPYQGAVTEAFF.

The chain has TRBV9 and TRBJ2-3; 11 bases agree with TRBD2. CDR1 and CDR2 from the germline V gene are SGDLS and YYNGEE. V trimming: 1 base; J trimming: 6 bases; junction bases outside the gene matches: 22. The CDR3 contains 21 residues. CDR3 sequence reads: CASSVFSTSGVRRVVDDTQYF. The CDR3 DNA reads as TGTGCCAGCAGCGTATTTTCGACTAGCGGGGTAAGGCGGGTCGTAGATGATACGCAGTATTTT.

The chain recombines TRBV5-8 with TRBJ1-2; no firm D call. V lost 3 bases and J lost 8, with 11 bases in between. The CDR3 spans 12 residues. Germline CDR1 and CDR2: SGHTS and YDEGEE. The chain's CDR3 is CASSYGSQGYTF. CDR3 nucleotides: TGTGCCAGCAGCTACGGGTCTCAAGGCTACACCTTC.

The chain has TRBV10-3 and TRBJ1-1, with 7 nucleotides matching TRBD1. The CDR3 extends over 14 amino acids. Germline V gene sequence: CDR1 ENHRY, CDR2 SYGVKD. V lost 7 bases to trimming and J lost 1 base; unmatched junction nucleotides: 6. The CDR3 sequence is CAITRQGSNTEAFF. The CDR3 DNA is TGTGCCATCACTCGACAGGGATCGAACACTGAAGCTTTCTTT.

The chain carries TRBV11-1 and TRBJ1-1, with a weak D call TRBD1 (5 bases). V shed 5 bases and J shed 4 bases, with 11 bases lying between them. This CDR3 is built from 13 residues. Germline CDR1 SGHAT, CDR2 FQDESV (reference sequence). CDR3 sequence reads: CASSRGDPTEAFF. The CDR3 bases are TGTGCCAGCAGCCGCGGGGACCCCACTGAAGCTTTCTTT.

The rearrangement links TRBV27 to TRBJ2-7; D may correspond to TRBD1 or TRBD2 (5 bases each). Germline CDR1 MNHEY, CDR2 SMNVEV (reference sequence). V was pared by 6 bases and J by 2 bases, with 14 bases between. This CDR3 is built from 14 residues. The DNA of the CDR3 is TGTGCCAGCAGCCCGATTGGGGGAGCCTACGAGCAGTACTTC. This codes for CASSPIGGAYEQYF.

V gene TRBV7-7 combines with J gene TRBJ2-7; a weak D match, TRBD1 (6 bases). Trimming took 1 base from V and 2 from J, leaving 15 bases between them. This CDR3 region has 16 residues. Germline V gene sequence: CDR1 SSHAT, CDR2 FNYEAQ (reference sequence). In DNA form, the CDR3 reads TGTGCCAGCAGCTTAGGTTTACCAGGGGCAGCCTACGAGCAGTACTTC. Amino acids: CASSLGLPGAAYEQYF.

The chain uses TRBV7-2 and TRBJ1-2, with 8 bases matching TRBD1. Germline V CDR1 and CDR2: SGHTA, FQGNSA. The CDR3 has 14 residues. V was pared by 4 bases and J by 7 bases, with 8 bases of the junction left unmatched. CDR3 nucleotides: TGTGCCAGCAGCTCCCGGGACAGGCTACCTGGCTACACCTTC. It translates to CASSSRDRLPGYTF. The whole variable domain, filled in from reference TRBV7-2 and TRBJ1-2, reads GAGVSQSPSNKVTEKGKDVELRCDPISGHTALYWYRQSLGQGLEFLIYFQGNSAPDKSGLPSDRFSAERTGGSVSTLTIQRTQQEDSAVYLCASSSRDRLPGYTFGSGTRLTVV.

The chain combines TRBV6-6 with TRBJ1-2; D gene ambiguous. The germline V gene encodes CDR1 MNHNY and CDR2 SVGAGI (reference sequence). The CDR3 is 14 amino acids. V lost 4 bases to trimming and J lost 0 bases, with 9 bases between them. CDR3 in amino acids: CASSSSSANYGYTF. Here the CDR3 DNA reads TGTGCCAGCAGTTCCTCCTCCGCTAACTATGGCTACACCTTC.

This clone was found once. V gene TRBV9 combines with J gene TRBJ2-2, with 7 bases that match TRBD2. V was clipped by 4 bases and J by 6 bases; unmatched bases: 9. The CDR3 is made up of 15 amino acids. CDR1 is SGDLS and CDR2 is YYNGEE in the germline V gene. CDR3 residues: CASSLGLGMAGELFF. The CDR3 region has the DNA TGTGCCAGCAGCCTCGGACTAGGTATGGCCGGGGAGCTGTTTTTT.

In its sample, this clone was seen a few times. The chain links TRBV4-1 to TRBJ1-5; 10 nucleotides line up with TRBD1. The CDR3 is 15 amino acids. Unmatched junction bases numbered 3, after V lost 4 bases and J lost 3 bases. Per the germline V gene, CDR1 is MGHRA and CDR2 is YSYEKL. The CDR3 bases are TGCGCCAGCAGCCCGGGACAGGGGAACAATCAGCCCCAGCATTTT. Translating gives CASSPGQGNNQPQHF.

The chain recombines TRBV7-9 with TRBJ2-7; D remains unclear. In germline, CDR1 is SEHNR, CDR2 FQNEAQ (reference sequence). Trimming left V 4 bases short and J 6 bases short, with 10 bases between. CDR3 length equals 12 residues. CDR3 protein: CASSSGMGEQYF. The DNA for the CDR3 is TGTGCCAGCAGCTCAGGCATGGGCGAGCAGTACTTC.

This sequence joins TRBV5-4 and TRBJ1-1, with D possibly being TRBD1 (6 bases). The CDR3 is 14 amino acids. Germline V gives CDR1 SGHNT, CDR2 YYREEE (reference sequence). Trimming cost V 1 base and J 5 bases, with 12 bases left between them. The CDR3 bases are TGTGCCAGCAGCTTGAGTGGGGGGCGGACTGAAGCTTTCTTT. This translates into CASSLSGGRTEAFF.

Here the CDR3 reads CASSSNPGGLAGHAPISYNEQFF. In DNA, the CDR3 is TGTGCCAGCAGCTCAAATCCAGGGGGACTAGCGGGGCACGCACCGATTTCCTACAATGAGCAGTTCTTC. The chain combines TRBV9 with TRBJ2-1; 13 nucleotides agree with TRBD2. The ends lost 4 bases at V and 1 base at J; junction bases unmatched: 23. Per the germline V gene, CDR1 is SGDLS and CDR2 is YYNGEE. The CDR3 consists of 23 residues.

This chain connects TRBV5-6 to TRBJ2-2; D gene ambiguous. V was trimmed by 4 bases and J by 3 bases, leaving 4 bases between them. The CDR3 runs 12 residues. CDR1 is SGHDT and CDR2 is YYEEEE in the germline V gene. CDR3 region: CASSKDTGELFF. Written as DNA, the CDR3 is TGTGCCAGCAGCAAGGACACCGGGGAGCTGTTTTTT.